Sequencing of this TCR beta chain was carried out in a study of cytomegalovirus exposure and HLA in healthy donors. PCR involved 60 Vbeta and 13 Jbeta primers. Clones were sequenced by immunoSEQ multiplex PCR, and TCRdb holds only the in-frame ones, with some missing. The profile shows 150,000 to 200,000 clones, roughly 90% of them singletons. V was shortened by 5 bases and J by 8 bases, with 5 bases between the two germline ends. CDR1 is SEHNR and CDR2 is FQNEAQ in the germline V gene (reference sequence). The CDR3 is 10 residues long. In regard to this clone: Its target is not known.

Overall study results and limits: The study listed some 160 cytomegalovirus-associated TCR beta chains. One variant, a missense change in DCLRE1C, was linked in a later analysis to TCR beta V- and J-gene trimming. Most sequenced TCRs were rare (though some public TCRs occurred in many donors).

Material for sequencing was PBMCs. The chain combines TRBV7-9 with TRBJ2-3; D is uncertain. This clonotype originated in a young woman in good health and CMV-seronegative. CDR3 sequence reads: CASSGSTQYF. The CDR3 region has the DNA TGTGCCAGCAGCGGTAGTACGCAGTATTTT.